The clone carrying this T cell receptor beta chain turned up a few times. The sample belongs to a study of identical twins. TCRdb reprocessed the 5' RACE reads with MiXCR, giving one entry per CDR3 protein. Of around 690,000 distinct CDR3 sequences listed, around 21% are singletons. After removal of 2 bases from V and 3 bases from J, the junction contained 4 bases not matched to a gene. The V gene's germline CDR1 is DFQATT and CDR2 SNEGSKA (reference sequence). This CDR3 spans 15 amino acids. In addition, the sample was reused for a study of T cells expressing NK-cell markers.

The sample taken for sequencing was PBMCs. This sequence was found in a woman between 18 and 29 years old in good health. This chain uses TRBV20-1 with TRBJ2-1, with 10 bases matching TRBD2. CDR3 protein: CSARIGTSVYNEQFF. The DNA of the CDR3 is TGCAGTGCTAGAATCGGGACTAGCGTCTACAATGAGCAGTTCTTC.